The sequence of this TCR beta chain was determined in a study of TIL therapy for anti-PD-1-resistant metastatic lung cancer. Overall study: Tumors carried a median about 1.6 non-synonymous mutations per megabase.

Time point meaning: pre-treatment sample, taken before nivolumab and TIL therapy. This CDR3 has 17 amino acids. Germline V gene sequence: CDR1 SEHNR, CDR2 FQNEAQ (reference sequence). With 1 base clipped from V and 4 bases from J, the junction kept 8 bases outside the gene matches. Sequencing used immunoSEQ v3. Produced via immunoSEQ multiplex PCR; TCRdb's table is partial and in-frame only. The sample yields under 55,000 clones, less than 80% seen once. The J gene is TRBJ2-2, the V gene TRBV7-9; 8 nucleotides line up with TRBD1. This clonotype was obtained from a woman aged 30 to 85 with non-small cell lung cancer. Sample: blood, taken at baseline. The CDR3: CASSLGNQGATTGELFF. The CDR3 DNA reads TGTGCCAGCAGCTTAGGAAACCAGGGGGCGACCACCGGGGAGCTGTTTTTT.